These 9 T cell receptor beta chains were sequenced from one sample in a study of T cells in Graves' hyperthyroidism and ophthalmopathy. RNA transcripts served as the template for amplifying TCR beta CDR3 regions. RT-PCR in the first round (using the HTBI primer set) targeted the TCR CDR3. Each CDR3 protein is one row after TCRdb ran MiXCR on the multiplex PCR reads. The profile shows approximately 570,000 distinct CDR3 sequences, less than 20% of them singletons. Material for sequencing was blood. Receptors originate from a man in his forties with Graves' ophthalmopathy.

This clonotype has a handful of counts. The V and J genes are TRBV6-2 or TRBV6-3 and TRBJ2-7; D uncertain. From germline, CDR1 is MNHEY and CDR2 SVGEGT. The CDR3 is 16 amino acids. Deletions cut 6 bases from V and 2 bases from J, with 20 bases between. DNA of the CDR3: TGTGCCAGCAGCCAGTTGGACGGAGTAAACGCCTACGAGCAGTACTTC. Protein: CASSQLDGVNAYEQYF.

On this clonotype: A read error may explain this, as a much larger clone is one base away. The V call is TRBV20-1, the J call TRBJ2-7; 9 positions match TRBD2. Germline V lookup: CDR1 DFQATT, CDR2 SNEGSKA (reference sequence). Losses at the gene ends were 0 bases for V and 7 bases for J; bases not matched to a gene: 16. This CDR3 has 17 residues. The CDR3 reads CSARDILVAGANNEQYF. CDR3 nucleotide sequence: TGCAGTGCTAGAGATATATTGGTAGCGGGGGCCAACAATGAGCAGTACTTC.

Note on this clonotype: A read error is possible here, since a much larger clone lies one base away. V gene TRBV12-3 or TRBV12-4 combines with J gene TRBJ2-6; 7 bases fit TRBD1. The CDR3 is made up of 17 amino acids. The trim removed 8 bases at V and 0 bases at J, leaving 10 bases unmatched. CDR3 residues: CASGHDRARSGANVLTF. As DNA, the CDR3 is TGTGCCAGCGGCCATGACAGGGCTCGCTCTGGGGCCAACGTCCTGACTTTC.

This sequence joins TRBV6-6 and TRBJ1-2, with D perhaps matching TRBD1 (5 bases). The germline V gene has CDR1 MNHNY and CDR2 SVGAGI (reference sequence). The CDR3 is made up of 15 amino acids. V lost 0 bases and J 8 bases, leaving 16 bases between the germline ends. CDR3 nucleotides: TGTGCCAGCAGTTACTCGCAAGTTCAGGGAGGCGGCTACACCTTC. Translated: CASSYSQVQGGGYTF.

The chain carries TRBV12-5 and TRBJ2-2; TRBD1 or TRBD2 may be the D gene (5 bases each). Trimming removed 0 bases at V and 4 bases at J, with 9 bases between. The CDR3 has 15 residues. Germline V gene lookup returns CDR1 LGHNT and CDR2 FRNRAP. The CDR3 reads CASGLVMGVTGELFF. DNA of the CDR3: TGTGCTAGTGGTTTGGTAATGGGGGTCACCGGGGAGCTGTTTTTT.

This chain links TRBV9 with TRBJ2-2, with D possibly being TRBD2 (5 bases). CDR1 is SGDLS, CDR2 YYNGEE, per germline. The CDR3 length is 15 residues. V was shortened by 0 bases and J by 6 bases, with 12 bases between the two germline ends. The CDR3 coding sequence is TGTGCCAGCAGCGTAGGACTCCCCGGGGCCGGGGAGCTGTTTTTT. Encoded protein: CASSVGLPGAGELFF. The complete variable domain, with remaining parts taken from reference TRBV9 and TRBJ2-2, reads DSGVTQTPKHLITATGQRVTLRCSPRSGDLSVYWYQQSLDQGLQFLIQYYNGEERAKGNILERFSAQQFPDLHSELNLSSLELGDSALYFCASSVGLPGAGELFFGEGSRLTVL.

This CDR3 is CASSPEGTSGGRAETQYF. DNA of the CDR3: TGCGCCAGCAGCCCTGAGGGTACGTCAGGGGGTCGAGCAGAGACCCAGTACTTC. The rearrangement links TRBV4-1 to TRBJ2-5, with 7 nucleotides matching TRBD1. The trim removed 4 bases at V and 4 bases at J, leaving 18 bases unmatched. The CDR3 is 18 residues long. Germline CDR1 and CDR2: MGHRA and YSYEKL.

Comment on this clonotype: Being one base from a much bigger clone, this may be a read error. The chain carries TRBV7-6 and TRBJ2-5, with D possibly matching TRBD1 (5 bases). The germline V gene encodes CDR1 SGHVS and CDR2 FNYEAQ. The CDR3 covers 14 residues. CDR3 residues: CAGSLEAGQETQYF. Here the CDR3 DNA reads TGTGCCGGCAGCTTAGAGGCAGGGCAAGAGACCCAGTACTTC.

This clonotype turned up a few times. The V gene is TRBV7-6, the J gene TRBJ2-1; 13 nucleotides line up with TRBD2. J was trimmed by 9 bases and V by 4 bases; bases with no gene match: 6. CDR1 is SGHVS, CDR2 FNYEAQ, per germline. The CDR3 has 15 amino acids. CDR3 DNA sequence: TGTGCCAGCAGCTCCACTAGCGGGGGGGCCGCTGAGCAGTTCTTC. This encodes CASSSTSGGAAEQFF.